This TCR beta chain was identified in a study of blood T cell repertoires in COVID-19. Germline V lookup: CDR1 SGHNT, CDR2 YYREEE (reference sequence). This CDR3 has 15 residues. J was trimmed by 8 bases and V by 0 bases; bases with no gene match: 6. Recovered status in Cohort 3 required two negative PCRs, clearance, or symptom resolution. Clones were read by immunoSEQ multiplex PCR, and TCRdb kept only the in-frame ones, dropping some. The profile shows about 260,000 clones, 88% of them singletons. The sample comprised PBMCs or T cells enriched from blood (not recorded which). The rearrangement uses TRBV5-4 and TRBJ2-1, with 9 positions matching TRBD2. The receptor's source is a woman aged 45-59 years who had recovered from COVID-19. The CDR3 region has the DNA TGTGCCAGCAGCTTGGTAGGGACTAGCTTGGATGAGCAGTTCTTC. Encoded protein: CASSLVGTSLDEQFF.